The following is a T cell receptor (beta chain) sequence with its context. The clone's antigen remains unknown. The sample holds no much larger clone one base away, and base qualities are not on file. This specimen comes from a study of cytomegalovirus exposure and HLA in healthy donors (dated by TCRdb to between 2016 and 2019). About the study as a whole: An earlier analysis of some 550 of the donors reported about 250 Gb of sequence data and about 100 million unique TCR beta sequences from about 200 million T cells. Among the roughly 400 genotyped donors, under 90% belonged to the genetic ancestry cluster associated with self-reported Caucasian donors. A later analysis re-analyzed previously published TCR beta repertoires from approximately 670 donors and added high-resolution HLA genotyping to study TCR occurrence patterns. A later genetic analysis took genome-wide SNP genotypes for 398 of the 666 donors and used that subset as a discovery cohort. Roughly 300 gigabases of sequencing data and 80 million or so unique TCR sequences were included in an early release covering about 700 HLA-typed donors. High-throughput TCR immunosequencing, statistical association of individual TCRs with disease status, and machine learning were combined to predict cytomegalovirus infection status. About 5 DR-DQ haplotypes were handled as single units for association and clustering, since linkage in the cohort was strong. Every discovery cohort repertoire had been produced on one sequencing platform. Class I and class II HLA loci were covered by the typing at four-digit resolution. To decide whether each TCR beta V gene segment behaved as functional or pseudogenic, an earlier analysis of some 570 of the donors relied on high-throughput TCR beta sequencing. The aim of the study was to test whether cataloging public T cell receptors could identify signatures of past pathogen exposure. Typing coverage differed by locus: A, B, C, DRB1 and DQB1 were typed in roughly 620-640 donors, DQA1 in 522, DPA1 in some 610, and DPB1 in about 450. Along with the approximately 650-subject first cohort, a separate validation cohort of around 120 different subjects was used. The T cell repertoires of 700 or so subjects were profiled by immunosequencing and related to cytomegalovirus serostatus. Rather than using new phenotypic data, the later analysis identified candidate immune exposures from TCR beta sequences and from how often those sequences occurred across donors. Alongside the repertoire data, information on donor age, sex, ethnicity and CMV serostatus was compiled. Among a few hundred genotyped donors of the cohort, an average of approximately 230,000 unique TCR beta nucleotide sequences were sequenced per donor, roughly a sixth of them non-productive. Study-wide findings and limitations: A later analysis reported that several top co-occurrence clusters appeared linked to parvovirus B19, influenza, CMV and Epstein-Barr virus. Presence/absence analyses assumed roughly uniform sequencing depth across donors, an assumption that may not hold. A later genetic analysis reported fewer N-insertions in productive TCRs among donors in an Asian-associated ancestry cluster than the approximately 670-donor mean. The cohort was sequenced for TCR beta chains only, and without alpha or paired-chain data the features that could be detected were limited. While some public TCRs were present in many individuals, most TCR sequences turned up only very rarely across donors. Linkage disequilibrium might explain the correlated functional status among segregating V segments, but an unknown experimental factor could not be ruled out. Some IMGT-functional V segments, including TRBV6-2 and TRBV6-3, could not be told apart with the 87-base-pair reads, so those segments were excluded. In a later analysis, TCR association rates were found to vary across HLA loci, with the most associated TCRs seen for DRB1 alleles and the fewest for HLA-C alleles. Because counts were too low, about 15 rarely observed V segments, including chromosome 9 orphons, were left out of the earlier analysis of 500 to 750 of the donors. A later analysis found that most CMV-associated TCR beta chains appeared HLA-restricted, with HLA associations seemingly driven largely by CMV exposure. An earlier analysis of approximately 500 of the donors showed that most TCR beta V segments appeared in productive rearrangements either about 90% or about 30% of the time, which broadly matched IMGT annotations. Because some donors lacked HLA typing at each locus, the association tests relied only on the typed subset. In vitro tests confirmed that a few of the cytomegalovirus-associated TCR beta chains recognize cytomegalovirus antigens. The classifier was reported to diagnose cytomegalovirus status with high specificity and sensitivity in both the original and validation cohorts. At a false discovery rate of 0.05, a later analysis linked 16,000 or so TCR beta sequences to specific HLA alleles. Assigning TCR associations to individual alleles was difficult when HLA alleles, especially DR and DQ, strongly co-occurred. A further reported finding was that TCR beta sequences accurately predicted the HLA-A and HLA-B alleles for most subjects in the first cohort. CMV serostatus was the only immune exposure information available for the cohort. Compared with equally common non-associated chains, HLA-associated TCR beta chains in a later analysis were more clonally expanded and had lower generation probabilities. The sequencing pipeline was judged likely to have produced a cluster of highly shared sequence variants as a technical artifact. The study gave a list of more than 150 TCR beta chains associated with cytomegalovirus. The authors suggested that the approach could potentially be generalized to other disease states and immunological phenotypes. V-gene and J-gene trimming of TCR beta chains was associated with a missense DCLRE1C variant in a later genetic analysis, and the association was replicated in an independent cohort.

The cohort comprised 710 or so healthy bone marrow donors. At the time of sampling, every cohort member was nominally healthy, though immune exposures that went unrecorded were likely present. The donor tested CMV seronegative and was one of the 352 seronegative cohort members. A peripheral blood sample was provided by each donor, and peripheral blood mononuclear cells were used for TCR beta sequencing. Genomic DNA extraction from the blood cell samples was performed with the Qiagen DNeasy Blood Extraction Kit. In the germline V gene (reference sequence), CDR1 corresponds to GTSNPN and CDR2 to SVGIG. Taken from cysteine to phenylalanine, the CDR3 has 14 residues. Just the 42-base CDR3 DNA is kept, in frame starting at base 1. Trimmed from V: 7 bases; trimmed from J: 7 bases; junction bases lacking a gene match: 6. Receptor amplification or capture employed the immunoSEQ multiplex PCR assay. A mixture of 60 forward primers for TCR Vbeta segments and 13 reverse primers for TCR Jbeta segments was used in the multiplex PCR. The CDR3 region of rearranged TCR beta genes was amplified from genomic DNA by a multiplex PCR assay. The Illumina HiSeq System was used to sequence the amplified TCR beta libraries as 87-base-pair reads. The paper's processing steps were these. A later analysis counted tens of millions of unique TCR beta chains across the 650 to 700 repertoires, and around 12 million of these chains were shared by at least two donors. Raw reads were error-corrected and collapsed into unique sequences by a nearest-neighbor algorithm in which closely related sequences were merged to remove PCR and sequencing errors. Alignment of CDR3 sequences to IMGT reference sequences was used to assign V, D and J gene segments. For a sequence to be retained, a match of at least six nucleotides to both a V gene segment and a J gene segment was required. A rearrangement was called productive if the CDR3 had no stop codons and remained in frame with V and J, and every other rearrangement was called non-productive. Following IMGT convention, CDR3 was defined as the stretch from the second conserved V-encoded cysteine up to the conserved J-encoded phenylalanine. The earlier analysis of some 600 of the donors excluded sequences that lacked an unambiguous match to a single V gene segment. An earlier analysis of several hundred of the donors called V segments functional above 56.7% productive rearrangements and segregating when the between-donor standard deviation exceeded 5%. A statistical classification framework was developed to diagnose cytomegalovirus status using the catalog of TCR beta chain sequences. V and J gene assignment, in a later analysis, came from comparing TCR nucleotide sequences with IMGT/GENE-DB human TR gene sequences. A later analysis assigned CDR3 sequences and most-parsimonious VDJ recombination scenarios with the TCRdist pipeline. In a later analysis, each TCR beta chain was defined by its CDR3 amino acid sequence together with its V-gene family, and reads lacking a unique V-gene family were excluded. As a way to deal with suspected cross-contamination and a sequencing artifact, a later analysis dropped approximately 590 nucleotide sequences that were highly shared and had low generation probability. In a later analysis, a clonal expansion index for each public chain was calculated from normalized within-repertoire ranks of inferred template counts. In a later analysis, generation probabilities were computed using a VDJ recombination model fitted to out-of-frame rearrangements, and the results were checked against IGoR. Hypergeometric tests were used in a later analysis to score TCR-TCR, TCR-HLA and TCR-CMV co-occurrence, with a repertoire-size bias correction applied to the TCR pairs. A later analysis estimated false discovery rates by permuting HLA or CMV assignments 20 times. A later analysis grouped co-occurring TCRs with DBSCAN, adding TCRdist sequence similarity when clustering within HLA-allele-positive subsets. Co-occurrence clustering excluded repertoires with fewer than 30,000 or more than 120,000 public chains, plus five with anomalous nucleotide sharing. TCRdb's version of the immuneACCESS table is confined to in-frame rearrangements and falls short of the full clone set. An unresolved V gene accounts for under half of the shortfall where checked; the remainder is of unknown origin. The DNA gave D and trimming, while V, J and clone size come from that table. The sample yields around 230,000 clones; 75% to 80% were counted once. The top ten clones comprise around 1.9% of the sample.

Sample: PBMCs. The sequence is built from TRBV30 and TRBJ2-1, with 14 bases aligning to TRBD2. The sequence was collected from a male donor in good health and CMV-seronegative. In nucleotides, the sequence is TGTGCCTTTGGACTAGCGGGAGGCTGGAATGAGCAGTTCTTC. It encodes CAFGLAGGWNEQFF.